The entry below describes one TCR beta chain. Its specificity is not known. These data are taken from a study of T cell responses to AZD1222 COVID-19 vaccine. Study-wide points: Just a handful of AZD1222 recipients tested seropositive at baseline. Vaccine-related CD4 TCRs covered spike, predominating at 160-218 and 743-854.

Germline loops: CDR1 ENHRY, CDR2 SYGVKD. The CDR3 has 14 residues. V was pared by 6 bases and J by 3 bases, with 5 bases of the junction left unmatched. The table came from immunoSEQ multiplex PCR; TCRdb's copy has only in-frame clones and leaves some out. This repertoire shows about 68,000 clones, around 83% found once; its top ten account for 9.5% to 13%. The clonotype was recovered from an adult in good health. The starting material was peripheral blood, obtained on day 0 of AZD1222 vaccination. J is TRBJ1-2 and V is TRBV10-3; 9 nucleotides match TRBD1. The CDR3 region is CAIRRTGDHYGYTF. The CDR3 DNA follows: TGTGCCATCAGGAGGACAGGGGATCACTATGGCTACACCTTC.